Sequencing of this T cell receptor (beta chain) was carried out in a study of identical twins. The study's findings and limits: Donors were not followed over many years; analysis was cross-sectional. Those out-of-frame alpha sequences shared by twins showed an excess of low generation probability. Analyses based on zero insertions could be partly confounded by invariant MAIT and iNKT cells.

This clonotype was found a few times. Its target is not known. Every donor was a healthy Caucasian. TCRdb re-analysed the 5' RACE reads in MiXCR, keeping a single row per CDR3 protein. The data contain nearly 650,000 distinct CDR3 sequences, around 7.4% of them singletons. Germline CDR1 MNHNS, CDR2 SASEGT. V shed 6 bases and J 1 base; nucleotides not matched to a gene: 5. CDR3 length: 15 amino acids. These same records also appear under a second study, on yellow fever vaccine responses in identical twins.

The source material was PBMCs. V is TRBV6-1 and J is TRBJ2-2; the match to TRBD1 covers 7 bases. The TCR sequence derives from a woman aged 18-29 years in good health. CDR3 loop: CASRRGDRNTGELFF. As DNA, the CDR3 is TGTGCCAGCAGGCGTGGGGACAGGAACACCGGGGAGCTGTTTTTT.